This TCR beta chain was sequenced for a study of blood T cell repertoires in COVID-19. About the study: The study drew acute and convalescent COVID-19 samples from the United States, Italy and Spain.

Some clones are missing from TCRdb's copy, which holds only in-frame ones; the method was immunoSEQ multiplex PCR. Among over 200,000 clones listed, 85% to 90% were seen once. Trimming removed 6 bases from V and 6 bases from J, with 14 bases in between. This CDR3 has 13 residues. Germline assignment: CDR1 LNHDA and CDR2 SQIVND (reference sequence). The source is a man between 25 and 39 years old with COVID-19, enrolled during active disease. V usage is TRBV19 and J usage is TRBJ1-2, with unresolved D. The sample was peripheral blood. CDR3 nucleotides: TGTGCCAGTAGGCTTGCCCTATCGGATGGCTACACCTTC. This encodes CASRLALSDGYTF.